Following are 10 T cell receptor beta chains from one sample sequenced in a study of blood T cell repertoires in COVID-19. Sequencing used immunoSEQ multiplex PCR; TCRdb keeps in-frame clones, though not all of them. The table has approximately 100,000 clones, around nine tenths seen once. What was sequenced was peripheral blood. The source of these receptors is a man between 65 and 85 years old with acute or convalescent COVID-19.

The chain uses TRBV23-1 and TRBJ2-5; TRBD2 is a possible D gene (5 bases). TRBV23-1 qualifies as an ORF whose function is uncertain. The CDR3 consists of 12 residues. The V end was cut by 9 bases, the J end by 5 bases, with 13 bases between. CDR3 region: CASDLERETQYF. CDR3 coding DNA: TGCGCCAGTGACCTTGAGCGGGAGACCCAGTACTTC.

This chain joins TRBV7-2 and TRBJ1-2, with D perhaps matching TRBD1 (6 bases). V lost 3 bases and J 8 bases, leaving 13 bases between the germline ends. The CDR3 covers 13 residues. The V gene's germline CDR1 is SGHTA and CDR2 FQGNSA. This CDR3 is CASSFSQGWGYTF. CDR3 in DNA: TGTGCCAGCAGCTTCTCACAGGGCTGGGGCTACACCTTC.

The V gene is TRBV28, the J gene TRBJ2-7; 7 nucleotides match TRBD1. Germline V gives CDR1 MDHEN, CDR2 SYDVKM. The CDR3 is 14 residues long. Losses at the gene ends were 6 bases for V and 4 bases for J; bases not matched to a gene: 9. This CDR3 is CASRRGTVEYEQYF. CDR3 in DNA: TGTGCCAGCAGGAGGGGGACAGTAGAATACGAGCAGTACTTC. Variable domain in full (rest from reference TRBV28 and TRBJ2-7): DVKVTQSSRYLVKRTGEKVFLECVQDMDHENMFWYRQDPGLGLRLIYFSYDVKMKEKGDIPEGYSVSREKKERFSLILESASTNQTSMYLCASRRGTVEYEQYFGPGTRLTVT.

CDR3 residues: CAGGTRDRGWYEQYF. The CDR3 DNA sequence: TGTGCCGGGGGGACAAGGGACAGGGGTTGGTACGAGCAGTACTTC. This chain connects TRBV30 to TRBJ2-7, with TRBD1 matching over 10 bases. CDR3 size: 15 residues. V shed 8 bases, J shed 4 bases, and the junction held 14 bases outside the gene matches. CDR1 GTSNPN and CDR2 SVGIG come from the germline V gene (reference sequence).

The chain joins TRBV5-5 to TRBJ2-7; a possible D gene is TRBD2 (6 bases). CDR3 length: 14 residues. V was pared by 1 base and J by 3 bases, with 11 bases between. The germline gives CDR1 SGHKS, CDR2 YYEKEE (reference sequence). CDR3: CASSLWGTGYEQYF. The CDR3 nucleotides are TGTGCCAGCAGCTTGTGGGGGACTGGCTACGAGCAGTACTTC.

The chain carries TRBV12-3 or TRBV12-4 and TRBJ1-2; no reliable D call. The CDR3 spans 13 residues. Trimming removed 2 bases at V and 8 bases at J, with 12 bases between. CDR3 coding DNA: TGTGCCAGCAGTTTAACCGGGGAGAGAGGCTACACCTTC. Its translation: CASSLTGERGYTF.

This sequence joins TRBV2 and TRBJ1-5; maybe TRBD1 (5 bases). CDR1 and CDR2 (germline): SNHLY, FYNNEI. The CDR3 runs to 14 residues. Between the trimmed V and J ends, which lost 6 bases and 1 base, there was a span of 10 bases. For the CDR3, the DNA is TGTGCCAGCAGGGGGGGGGACAGCAATCAGCCCCAGCATTTT. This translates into CASRGGDSNQPQHF.

The CDR3 spells CASSSQGQGTDTQYF. CDR3 DNA sequence: TGTGCCAGCAGCAGTCAGGGGCAAGGCACAGATACGCAGTATTTT. The chain uses TRBV5-4 and TRBJ2-3; D might be TRBD1 (6 bases). Per germline, CDR1 SGHNT and CDR2 YYREEE (reference sequence). This CDR3 region has 15 residues. V lost 4 bases, J lost 1 base, and 13 bases lay in between.

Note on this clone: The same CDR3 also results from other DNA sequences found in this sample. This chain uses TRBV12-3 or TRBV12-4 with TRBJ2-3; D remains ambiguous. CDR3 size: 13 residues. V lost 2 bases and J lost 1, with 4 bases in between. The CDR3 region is CASSLRGTDTQYF. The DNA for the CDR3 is TGTGCCAGCAGTTTACGGGGCACAGATACGCAGTATTTT.

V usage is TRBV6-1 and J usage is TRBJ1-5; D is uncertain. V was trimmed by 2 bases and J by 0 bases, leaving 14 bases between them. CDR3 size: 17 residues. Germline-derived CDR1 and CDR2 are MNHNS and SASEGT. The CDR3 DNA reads TGTGCCAGCAGTGAACAGGCAGGTCGTGTTAGCAATCAGCCCCAGCATTTT. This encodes CASSEQAGRVSNQPQHF.